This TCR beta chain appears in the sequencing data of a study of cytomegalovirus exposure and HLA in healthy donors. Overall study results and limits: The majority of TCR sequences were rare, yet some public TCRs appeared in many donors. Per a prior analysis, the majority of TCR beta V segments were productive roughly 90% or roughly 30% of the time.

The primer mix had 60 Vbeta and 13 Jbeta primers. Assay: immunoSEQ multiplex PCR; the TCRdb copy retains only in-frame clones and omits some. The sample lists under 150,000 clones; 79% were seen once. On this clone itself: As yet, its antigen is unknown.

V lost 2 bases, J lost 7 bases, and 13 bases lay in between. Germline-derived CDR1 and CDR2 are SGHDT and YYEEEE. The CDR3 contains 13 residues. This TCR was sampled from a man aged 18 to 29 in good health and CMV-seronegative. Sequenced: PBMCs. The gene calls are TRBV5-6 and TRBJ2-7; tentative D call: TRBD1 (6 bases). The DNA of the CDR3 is TGTGCCAGCAGCTTCAGGGGCGTCCGGGAGCAGTACTTC. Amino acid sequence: CASSFRGVREQYF.